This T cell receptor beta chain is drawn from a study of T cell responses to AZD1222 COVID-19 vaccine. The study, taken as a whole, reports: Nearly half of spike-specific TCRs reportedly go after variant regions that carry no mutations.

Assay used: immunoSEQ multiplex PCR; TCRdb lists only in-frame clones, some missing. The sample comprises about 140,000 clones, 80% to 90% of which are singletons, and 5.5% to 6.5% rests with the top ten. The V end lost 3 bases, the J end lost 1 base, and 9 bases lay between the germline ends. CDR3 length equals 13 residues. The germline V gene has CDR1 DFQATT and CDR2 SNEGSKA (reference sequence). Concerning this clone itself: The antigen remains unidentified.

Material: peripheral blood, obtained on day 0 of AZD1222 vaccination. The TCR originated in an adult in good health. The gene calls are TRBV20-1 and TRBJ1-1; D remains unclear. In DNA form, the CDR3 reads TGCAGTGCTAGTTCTTGGCCGAACACTGAAGCTTTCTTT. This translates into CSASSWPNTEAFF.